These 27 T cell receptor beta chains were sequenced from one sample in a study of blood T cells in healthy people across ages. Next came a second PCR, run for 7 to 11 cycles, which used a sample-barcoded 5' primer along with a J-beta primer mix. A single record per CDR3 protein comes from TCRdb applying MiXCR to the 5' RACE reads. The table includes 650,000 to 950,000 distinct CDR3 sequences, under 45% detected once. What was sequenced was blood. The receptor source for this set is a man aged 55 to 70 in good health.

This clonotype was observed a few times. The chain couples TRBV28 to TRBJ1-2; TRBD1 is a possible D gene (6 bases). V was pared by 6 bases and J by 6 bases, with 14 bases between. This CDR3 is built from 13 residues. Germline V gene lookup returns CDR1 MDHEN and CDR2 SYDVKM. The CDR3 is CASRTTNRDGYTF. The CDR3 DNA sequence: TGTGCCAGCAGGACAACCAACAGGGATGGCTACACCTTC.

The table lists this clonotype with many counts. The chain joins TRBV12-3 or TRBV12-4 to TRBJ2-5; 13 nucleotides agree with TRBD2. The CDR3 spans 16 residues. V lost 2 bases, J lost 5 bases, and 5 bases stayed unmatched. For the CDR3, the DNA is TGTGCCAGCAGTTTAACGACTAGCGGGGGGCGGGAGACCCAGTACTTC. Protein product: CASSLTTSGGRETQYF.

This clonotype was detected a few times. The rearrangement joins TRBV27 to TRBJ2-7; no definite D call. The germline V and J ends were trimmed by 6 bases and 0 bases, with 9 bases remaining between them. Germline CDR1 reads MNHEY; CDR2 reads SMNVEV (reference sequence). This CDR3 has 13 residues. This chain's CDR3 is CASRFGSSYEQYF. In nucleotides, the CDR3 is TGTGCCAGCAGGTTTGGAAGCTCCTACGAGCAGTACTTC.

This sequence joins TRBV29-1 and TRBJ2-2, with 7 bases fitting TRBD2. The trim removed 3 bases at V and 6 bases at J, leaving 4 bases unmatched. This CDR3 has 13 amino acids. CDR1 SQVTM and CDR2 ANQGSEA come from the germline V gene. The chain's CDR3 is CSVDAGVSGELFF. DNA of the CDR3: TGCAGCGTTGATGCGGGGGTCTCCGGGGAGCTGTTTTTT.

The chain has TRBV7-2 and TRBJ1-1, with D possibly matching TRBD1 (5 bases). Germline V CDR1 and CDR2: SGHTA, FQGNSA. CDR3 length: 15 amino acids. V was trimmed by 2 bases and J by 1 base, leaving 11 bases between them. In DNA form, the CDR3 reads TGTGCCAGCAGCTTACAGGGAATGGGGAACACTGAAGCTTTCTTT. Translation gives CASSLQGMGNTEAFF.

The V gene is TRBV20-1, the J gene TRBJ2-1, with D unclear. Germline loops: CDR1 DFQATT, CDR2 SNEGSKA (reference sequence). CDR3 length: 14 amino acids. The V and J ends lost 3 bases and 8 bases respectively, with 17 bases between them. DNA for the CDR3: TGCAGTGCTAGCCTTCCTTCTAGAGTTCATGAGCAGTTCTTC. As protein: CSASLPSRVHEQFF.

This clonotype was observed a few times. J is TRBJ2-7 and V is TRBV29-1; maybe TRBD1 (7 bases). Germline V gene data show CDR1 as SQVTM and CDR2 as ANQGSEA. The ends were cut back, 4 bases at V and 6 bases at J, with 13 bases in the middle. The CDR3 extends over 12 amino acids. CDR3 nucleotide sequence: TGCAGCGTTGCCCGGCAGGGGGGCGAGCAGTACTTC. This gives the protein CSVARQGGEQYF.

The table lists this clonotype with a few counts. The CDR3 sequence: CASSPRTGHSNQPQHF. For the CDR3, the DNA is TGTGCCAGCAGTCCGAGGACAGGCCATAGCAATCAGCCCCAGCATTTT. The chain is built from TRBV6-5 and TRBJ1-5, with TRBD1 matching 7 bases. The V and J ends lost 5 bases and 0 bases, in that order; junction bases with no gene match: 7. Germline CDR1 and CDR2: MNHEY and SVGAGI. The CDR3 has 16 amino acids.

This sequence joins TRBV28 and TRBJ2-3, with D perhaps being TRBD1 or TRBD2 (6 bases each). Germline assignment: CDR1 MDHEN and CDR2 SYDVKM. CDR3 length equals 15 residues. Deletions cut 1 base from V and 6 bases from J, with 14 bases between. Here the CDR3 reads CASSLLGGLEDTQYF. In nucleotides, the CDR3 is TGTGCCAGCAGTTTATTGGGGGGCCTTGAGGATACGCAGTATTTT. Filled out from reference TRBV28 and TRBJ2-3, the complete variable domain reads DVKVTQSSRYLVKRTGEKVFLECVQDMDHENMFWYRQDPGLGLRLIYFSYDVKMKEKGDIPEGYSVSREKKERFSLILESASTNQTSMYLCASSLLGGLEDTQYFGPGTRLTVL.

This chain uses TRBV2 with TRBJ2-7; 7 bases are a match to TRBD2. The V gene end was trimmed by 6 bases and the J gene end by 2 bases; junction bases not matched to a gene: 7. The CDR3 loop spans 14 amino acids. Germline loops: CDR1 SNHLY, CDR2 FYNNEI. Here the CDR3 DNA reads TGTGCCAGCAGGGGGACTACTAAGACCTACGAGCAGTACTTC. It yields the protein CASRGTTKTYEQYF.

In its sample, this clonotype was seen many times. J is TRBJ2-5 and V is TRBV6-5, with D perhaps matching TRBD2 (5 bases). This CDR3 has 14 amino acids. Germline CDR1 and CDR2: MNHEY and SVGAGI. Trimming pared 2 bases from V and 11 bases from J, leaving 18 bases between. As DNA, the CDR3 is TGTGCCAGCAGTTACACGCCGACTATGCGGCAGCAGTACTTC. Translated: CASSYTPTMRQQYF.

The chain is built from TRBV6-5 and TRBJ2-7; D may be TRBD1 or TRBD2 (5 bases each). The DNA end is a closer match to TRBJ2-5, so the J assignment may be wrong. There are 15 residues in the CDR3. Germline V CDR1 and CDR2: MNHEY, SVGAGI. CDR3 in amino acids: CASSYLGTYRETQYF. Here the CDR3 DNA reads TGTGCCAGCAGTTACTTAGGGACGTACCGAGAGACCCAGTACTTC.

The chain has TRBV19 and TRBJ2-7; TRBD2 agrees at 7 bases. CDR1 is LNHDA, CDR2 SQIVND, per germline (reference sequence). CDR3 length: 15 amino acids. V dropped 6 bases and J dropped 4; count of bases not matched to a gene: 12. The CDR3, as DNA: TGTGCCAGTAGCGGCCCCCGGGACTATCCTTACGAGCAGTACTTC. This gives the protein CASSGPRDYPYEQYF.

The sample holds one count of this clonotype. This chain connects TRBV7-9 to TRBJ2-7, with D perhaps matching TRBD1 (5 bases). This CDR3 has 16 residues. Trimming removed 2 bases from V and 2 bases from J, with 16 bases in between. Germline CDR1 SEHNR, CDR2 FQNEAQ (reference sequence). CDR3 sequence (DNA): TGTGCCAGCAGCTTATCAGACAGCCACAACCCCTACGAGCAGTACTTC. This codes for CASSLSDSHNPYEQYF. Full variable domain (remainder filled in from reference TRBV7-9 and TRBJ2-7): DTGVSQNPRHKITKRGQNVTFRCDPISEHNRLYWYRQTLGQGPEFLTYFQNEAQLEKSRLLSDRFSAERPKGSFSTLEIQRTEQGDSAMYLCASSLSDSHNPYEQYFGPGTRLTVT.

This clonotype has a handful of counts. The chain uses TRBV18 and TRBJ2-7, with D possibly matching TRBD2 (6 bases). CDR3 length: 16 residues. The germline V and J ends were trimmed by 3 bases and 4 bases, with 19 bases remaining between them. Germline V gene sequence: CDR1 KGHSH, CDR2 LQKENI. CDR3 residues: CASSPSSGGPAYEQYF. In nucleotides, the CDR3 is TGTGCCAGCTCACCTTCCTCAGGAGGGCCAGCTTACGAGCAGTACTTC.

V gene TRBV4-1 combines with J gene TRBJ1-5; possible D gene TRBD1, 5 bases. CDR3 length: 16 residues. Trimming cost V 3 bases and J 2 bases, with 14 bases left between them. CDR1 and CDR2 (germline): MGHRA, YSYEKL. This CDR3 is CASSQRLWGRNQPQHF. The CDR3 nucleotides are TGCGCCAGCAGCCAGAGACTATGGGGCCGCAATCAGCCCCAGCATTTT.

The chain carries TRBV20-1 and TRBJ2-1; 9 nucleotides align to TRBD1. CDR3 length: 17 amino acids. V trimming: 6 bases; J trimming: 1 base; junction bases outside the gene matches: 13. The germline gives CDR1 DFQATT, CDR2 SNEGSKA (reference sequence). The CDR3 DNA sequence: TGCAGTGCGGAAATCCCGGGACAGGGTGAATCCTACAATGAGCAGTTCTTC. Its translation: CSAEIPGQGESYNEQFF.

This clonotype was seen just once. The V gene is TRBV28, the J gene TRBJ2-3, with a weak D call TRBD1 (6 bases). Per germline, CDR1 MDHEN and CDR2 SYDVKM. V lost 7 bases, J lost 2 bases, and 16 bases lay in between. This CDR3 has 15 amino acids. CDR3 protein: CASTPTVGHTDTQYF. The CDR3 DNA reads TGTGCCAGCACTCCTACGGTGGGACACACAGATACGCAGTATTTT.

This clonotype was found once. CDR3 DNA: TGTGCCAGCAGCCCTCCGGCCCCTGAAAATTCACCCCTCCACTTT. It encodes CASSPPAPENSPLHF. The V call is TRBV14, the J call TRBJ1-6; D uncertain. Germline lookup yields CDR1 SGHDN and CDR2 FVKESK. V lost 4 bases to trimming and J lost 7 bases, with 14 bases between them. The CDR3 runs 15 residues.

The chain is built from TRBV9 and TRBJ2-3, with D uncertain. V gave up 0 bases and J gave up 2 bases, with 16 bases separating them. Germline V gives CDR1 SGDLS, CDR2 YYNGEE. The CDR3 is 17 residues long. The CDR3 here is CASSVGADFRFTDTQYF. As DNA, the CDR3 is TGTGCCAGCAGCGTAGGAGCCGACTTCCGCTTCACAGATACGCAGTATTTT.

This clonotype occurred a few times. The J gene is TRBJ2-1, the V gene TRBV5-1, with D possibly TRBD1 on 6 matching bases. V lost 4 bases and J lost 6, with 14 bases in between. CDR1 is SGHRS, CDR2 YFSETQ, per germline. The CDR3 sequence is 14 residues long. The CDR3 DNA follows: TGCGCCAGCAGCCAAACTACAGGGATCAATGAGCAGTTCTTC. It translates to CASSQTTGINEQFF.

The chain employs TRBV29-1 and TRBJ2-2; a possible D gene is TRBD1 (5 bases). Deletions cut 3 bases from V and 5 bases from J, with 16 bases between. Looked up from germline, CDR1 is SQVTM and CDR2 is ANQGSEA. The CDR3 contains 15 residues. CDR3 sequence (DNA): TGCAGCGTTGACCCGACCGACAGTTTAACCGGGGAGCTGTTTTTT. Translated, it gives CSVDPTDSLTGELFF.

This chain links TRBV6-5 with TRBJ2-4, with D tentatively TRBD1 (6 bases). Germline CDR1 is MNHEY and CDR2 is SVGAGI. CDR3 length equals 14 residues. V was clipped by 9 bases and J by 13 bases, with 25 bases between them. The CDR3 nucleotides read TGTGCCAGTAAGATGGACCAGGGGTACAATGAGCAGTACTTC. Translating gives CASKMDQGYNEQYF.

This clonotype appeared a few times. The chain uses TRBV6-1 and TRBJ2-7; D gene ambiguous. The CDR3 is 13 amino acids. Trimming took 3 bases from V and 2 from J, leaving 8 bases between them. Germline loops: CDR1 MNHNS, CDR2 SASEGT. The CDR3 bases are TGTGCCAGCAGTGACCCTCCCGCCTACGAGCAGTACTTC. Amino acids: CASSDPPAYEQYF.

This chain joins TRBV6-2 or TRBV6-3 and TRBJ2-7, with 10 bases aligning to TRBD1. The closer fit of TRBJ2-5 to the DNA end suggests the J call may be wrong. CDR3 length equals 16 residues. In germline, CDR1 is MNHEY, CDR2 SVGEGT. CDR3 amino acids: CASRRPGQGPQETQYF. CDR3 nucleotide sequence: TGTGCCAGCAGGAGACCGGGACAGGGGCCCCAAGAGACCCAGTACTTC.

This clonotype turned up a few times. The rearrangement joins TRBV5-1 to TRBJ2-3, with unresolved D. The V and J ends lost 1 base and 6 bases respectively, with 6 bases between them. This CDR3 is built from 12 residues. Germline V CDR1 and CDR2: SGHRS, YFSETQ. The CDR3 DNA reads TGCGCCAGCAGCTTGTTCTTGGATACGCAGTATTTT. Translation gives CASSLFLDTQYF.

The CDR3 DNA reads TGTGCCAGCAGCGAAAGGGACTATTACAATGAGCAGTTCTTC. Translated, it gives CASSERDYYNEQFF. The chain employs TRBV2 and TRBJ2-1; 7 positions agree with TRBD2. J was trimmed by 4 bases and V by 6 bases; bases with no gene match: 6. Germline V lookup: CDR1 SNHLY, CDR2 FYNNEI. There are 14 residues in the CDR3.